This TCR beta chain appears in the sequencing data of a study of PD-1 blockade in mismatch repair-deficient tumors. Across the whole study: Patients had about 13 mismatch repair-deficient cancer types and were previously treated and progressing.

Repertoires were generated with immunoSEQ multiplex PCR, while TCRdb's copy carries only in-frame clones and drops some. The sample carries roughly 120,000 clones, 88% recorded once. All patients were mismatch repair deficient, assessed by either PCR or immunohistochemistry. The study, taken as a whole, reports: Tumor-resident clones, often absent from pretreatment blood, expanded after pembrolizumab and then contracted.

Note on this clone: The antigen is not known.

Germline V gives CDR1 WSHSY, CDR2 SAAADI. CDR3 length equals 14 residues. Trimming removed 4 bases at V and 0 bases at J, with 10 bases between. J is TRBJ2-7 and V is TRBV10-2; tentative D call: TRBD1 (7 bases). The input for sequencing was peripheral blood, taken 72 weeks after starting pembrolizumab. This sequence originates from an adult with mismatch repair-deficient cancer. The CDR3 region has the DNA TGCGCCAGCAGTGGACAGGGACTCTCCTACGAGCAGTACTTC. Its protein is CASSGQGLSYEQYF.